This record covers a single T cell receptor (beta chain). Chain pairing is unknown; alpha and beta were sequenced separately. Measured with immunoSEQ multiplex PCR; TCRdb has only the in-frame clones, and not every one. Among about 59,000 clones, under 90% were seen once, and the ten largest hold around 13%. The sample is drawn from a study of T cells in tuberculosis. Study details: The T cells targeted glucose monomycolate, a mycobacterial lipid, via CD1B.

V shed 4 bases, J shed 4 bases, and the junction held 9 bases outside the gene matches. The germline gives CDR1 SGDLS, CDR2 YYNGEE. The length of the CDR3 is 15 residues. Cells were sorted from thawed PBMC rested overnight and stained with GMM-loaded CD1B tetramer, viability dye and anti-CD3. C32 glucose monomycolate from Rhodococcus equi was loaded onto the CD1B tetramers. Before cryopreservation, the sorted PBMC lost their CD14-expressing monocytes. About 94,000 tetramer-negative cells were sorted from each donor. Sequences were obtained from CD1b-GMM tetramer-negative cells sorted from PBMCs. This chain links TRBV9 with TRBJ2-3; TRBD2 agrees at 7 bases. The source is an adult woman with latent tuberculosis. CDR3 in DNA: TGTGCCAGCAGCCCGAGGGAGGGAGAGTCAGATACGCAGTATTTT. It specifies CASSPREGESDTQYF.